This T cell receptor beta chain was sequenced for a study of T cells after yellow fever vaccination. Overall study context: In the case of low-cell-number fractions, SMART-Seq v4 Ultra Low Input was used for preparation.

In TCRdb, the 5' RACE reads were re-called with MiXCR into one record per CDR3 protein. The data hold about 310,000 distinct CDR3 sequences, with more than 3% observed a single time. This clonotype occurred a few times. The clonotype comes from a man aged 18-30 years who received the YFV17D yellow fever vaccine. Here the sequenced sample was PBMCs, taken on the day of the yellow fever booster vaccination.

This CDR3 reads CASSLDLGVGNIQYF. The DNA for the CDR3 is TGTGCCAGCAGCTTGGATTTAGGGGTGGGAAACATTCAGTACTTC. The rearrangement joins TRBV5-4 to TRBJ2-4; TRBD1 might be the D (5 bases). In germline, CDR1 is SGHNT, CDR2 YYREEE (reference sequence). V shed 0 bases and J shed 6 bases, with 13 bases lying between them. CDR3 length: 15 amino acids.